The present entry profiles one TCR beta chain with its context. This clone was observed at least ten times. Its antigen is currently not known. Relative to the germline gene, one junction end is altered; a read error may explain this. The read is 3 residues too short to cover the CDR3 end, so that end is filled in from the germline J gene. For sequencing input, CVID and control samples contributed equivalent amounts of genomic DNA. For every sample, a 60 bp segment covering the rearranged TCRbeta CDR3 region was amplified and then sequenced. The immunoSEQ assay, a bias-corrected multiplex PCR combined with high-throughput sequencing, was used for TCRbeta amplification. The published analysis was carried out like this. Each unique nucleotide sequence was treated as a clone and annotated with V, D and J genes, copy number and frequency. Sequences were labeled productive if in frame, and non-productive if out of frame or containing stop codons. As previously described, Shannon's entropy was used to calculate clonality. The predicted amino acid sequences of productive clones were used to derive the mean CDR3 Kyte-Doolittle hydropathy. Scaled V gene usage was hierarchically clustered using Manhattan distance and complete linkage with the R hclust function. Sharing of clones by CDR3 amino acid sequence was evaluated by resampling 12 repertoires per group over 100 rounds. The repertoires were searched for approximately 70 published EBV-specific TCRbeta sequences and a few hundred published CMV-specific TCRbeta sequences. Analysis left out two CVID samples that produced under 10,000 sequences, so 40 to 50 CVID repertoires remained. Not all clones reach the TCRdb copy of this immuneACCESS table, which keeps in-frame sequences only. Checked studies attribute under half of the gap to unresolved V genes and leave the rest unexplained. V and J calls and clone size are as listed in that table; D and trimming were resolved from the DNA. This sample is represented by about 74,000 clones, with no singletons among them. Around 0.8% of the sample is held by the ten biggest clonotypes.

Most CVID patients and most healthy controls were of Caucasian heritage. Heparinized peripheral whole blood samples of about 4.5 to 9 ml were obtained from each donor. Genomic DNA from adults with common variable immune deficiency (CVID) and from healthy adult controls was the source for sequencing TCRbeta CDR3 repertoires. The control group comprised some 22 healthy adult volunteers, some 12 female and about 10 male, aged roughly 23 to 66 years with a mean age of around 37. To isolate peripheral blood mononuclear cells, diluted blood was subjected to density centrifugation over Hypaque 1077 or Ficoll-Paque. Unsorted mononuclear cells served as the source of genomic DNA, which was extracted either by Qiagen column purification or by a centrifugation-based method. The data were taken from a study of T cell clonality in common variable immunodeficiency (dated by TCRdb to the mid-2010s). What the authors observed across the whole study: Patient heterogeneity within the CVID cohort put limits on correlating repertoire features with clinical complications. Although equal DNA input was used, an average of approximately 74,000 unique sequences per sample was obtained for controls, compared with 30,000 to 35,000 for CVID samples. Healthy controls shared more TCRbeta clones with each other than CVID subjects shared among themselves (p < 0.0001). Compared with healthy controls, CVID subjects showed increased TCRbeta clonality (t-test p = 0.018), a feature most characteristic of about a third of subjects. The authors noted that sequencing repertoires of T cell subpopulations would be needed to clarify what caused the increased clonality in CVID. CVID TCRbeta sequences reportedly showed fewer deletions and N-nucleotide insertions and lacked highly modified clones with 13 or more V deletions.

The CDR3 holds 15 amino acids from the cysteine to the phenylalanine. The DNA has 36 bases, all within the CDR3, and is read from base 1. The germline V gene supplies CDR1 LGHNA and CDR2 YNFKEQ. The V and J genes are TRBV4-2 and TRBJ1-2, with 7 bases aligning to TRBD1. This TCR was recovered from a person aged 18 to 75 in good health. Material for sequencing was peripheral blood mononuclear cells. The CDR3 sequence is CASSQGTGQITGYTF. Incomplete CDR3 DNA: TGCGCCAGCAGCCAGGGAACGGGACAGATAACTGGC.